This T cell receptor (beta chain) was identified during a study of cytomegalovirus exposure and HLA in healthy donors. Study-level findings and limits: It was reported in a later analysis that an Asian-associated ancestry cluster showed fewer N-insertions than the approximately 670-donor mean.

PCR amplification relied on 60 Vbeta primers (plus 13 Jbeta primers). Clones were read by immunoSEQ multiplex PCR, and TCRdb kept only the in-frame ones, dropping some. The table shows about 150,000 clones, with about 80% occurring only once. Germline V gene sequence: CDR1 MNHEY, CDR2 SVGAGI. The CDR3 loop spans 16 amino acids. The V gene lost 2 bases and the J gene lost 6 bases, with 19 bases spanning the gap. On this clone itself: The target antigen is unknown.

The V and J genes are TRBV6-5 and TRBJ1-2, with no clear D. Sequenced sample: PBMCs. The receptor comes from a man younger than 40 in good health and CMV-seronegative. The CDR3 DNA sequence: TGTGCCAGCAGTTACGTGGCACTTCGGGAGGTAGATGGCTACACCTTC. It codes for CASSYVALREVDGYTF.